This T cell receptor (beta chain) was retrieved from a study of T cell repertoires in cytomegalovirus infection. Study in general: Based on public TCR beta signatures, there were indications of CMV infection and of a matching HLA type.

Comment on this clonotype: Its antigen is unidentified.

CDR1 is DFQATT and CDR2 is SNEGSKA in the germline V gene (reference sequence). The CDR3 is 12 amino acids. V shed 3 bases and J shed 4 bases, with 10 bases lying between them. Broader study findings: Using cumulative public TCR beta family frequency, the authors identified those who carried CMV together with the relevant HLA. Within the response measured ex vivo, HLA-C-restricted CMV-specific TCR beta clonotypes were dominant.

From the reads, TCRdb called clonotypes with MiXCR, one entry per CDR3 protein. Here the sample spans hundreds of thousands of distinct CDR3 sequences, roughly 15% being singletons. This chain connects TRBV20-1 to TRBJ2-7; unclear D gene. The sequenced material came from PBMCs. The origin of this receptor is a human donor in good health (CMV status not recorded). Some clones in this sample may be carry-over from other donors' samples. CDR3 bases: TGCAGTGCTAGTATAGAGAATTACGAGCAGTACTTC. Its protein is CSASIENYEQYF.